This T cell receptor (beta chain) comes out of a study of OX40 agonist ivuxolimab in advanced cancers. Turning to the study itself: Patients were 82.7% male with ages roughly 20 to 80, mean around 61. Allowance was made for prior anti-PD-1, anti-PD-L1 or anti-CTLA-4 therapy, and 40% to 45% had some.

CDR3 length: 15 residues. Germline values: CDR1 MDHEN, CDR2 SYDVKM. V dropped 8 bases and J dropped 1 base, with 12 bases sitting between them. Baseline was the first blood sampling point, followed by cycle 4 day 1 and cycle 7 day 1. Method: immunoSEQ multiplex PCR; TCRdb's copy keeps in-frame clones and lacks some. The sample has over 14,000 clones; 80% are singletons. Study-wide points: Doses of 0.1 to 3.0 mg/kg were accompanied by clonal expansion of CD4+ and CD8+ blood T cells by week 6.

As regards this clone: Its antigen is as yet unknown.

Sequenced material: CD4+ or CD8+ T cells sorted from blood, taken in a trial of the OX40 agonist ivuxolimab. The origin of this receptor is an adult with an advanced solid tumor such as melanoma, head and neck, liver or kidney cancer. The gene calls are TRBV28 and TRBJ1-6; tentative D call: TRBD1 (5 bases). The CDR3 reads CASRVGVSYNSPLHF. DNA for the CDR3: TGTGCCAGCCGGGTGGGGGTGTCCTATAATTCACCCCTCCACTTT.